The 18 T cell receptor beta chains below were found in one sample sequenced in a study of shared clonotypes between healthy human individuals. Clones were sequenced by immunoSEQ multiplex PCR, and TCRdb holds only the in-frame ones, with some missing. The repertoire holds some 2,000,000 clones, with over 85% as singletons. The source material was naive CD4+ T cells sorted from blood. Subset here: CD45RA+ positively selected. The receptors were sampled from a man aged 18 to 30 in good health.

As concerns this clone: Other DNA sequences in the same sample also yield this CDR3. The rearrangement uses TRBV4-3 and TRBJ1-1; D unclear. V was shortened by 0 bases and J by 3 bases, with 5 bases between the two germline ends. The CDR3 length is 13 residues. The germline V gene encodes CDR1 LGHNA and CDR2 YSLEER. CDR3: CASSQDRDTEAFF. In DNA form, the CDR3 reads TGCGCCAGCAGCCAAGATAGGGACACTGAAGCTTTCTTT.

The rearrangement joins TRBV30 to TRBJ2-3, with a possible D match to TRBD2 (6 bases). This CDR3 has 15 amino acids. Germline V gene data show CDR1 as GTSNPN and CDR2 as SVGIG (reference sequence). The germline V and J ends were trimmed by 2 bases and 6 bases, with 18 bases remaining between them. The CDR3 region is CAWSKMGTGGDTQYF. The DNA for the CDR3 is TGTGCCTGGAGTAAGATGGGCACAGGAGGGGATACGCAGTATTTT.

As to this clone: This sample includes further DNA sequences coding for the same CDR3. The rearrangement links TRBV20-1 to TRBJ2-7; D is possibly TRBD2 (5 bases). There are 10 residues in the CDR3. V lost 3 bases and J 5 bases, leaving 5 bases between the germline ends. Germline loops: CDR1 DFQATT, CDR2 SNEGSKA (reference sequence). The CDR3 DNA sequence: TGCAGTGCTAGGAGGGACGAGCAGTACTTC. It yields the protein CSARRDEQYF.

This chain links TRBV6-6 with TRBJ1-2; possible D gene TRBD1, 5 bases. CDR1 and CDR2 from the germline V gene are MNHNY and SVGAGI (reference sequence). This CDR3 is built from 11 residues. Trimming pared 11 bases from V and 4 bases from J, leaving 11 bases between. As DNA, the CDR3 is TGTGCCGCCTCTAGGGGCTATGGCTACACCTTC. Translated: CAASRGYGYTF.

This clone was recorded only once. The chain links TRBV2 to TRBJ2-1; D may be TRBD2 (6 bases). Germline V CDR1 and CDR2: SNHLY, FYNNEI. V lost 1 base to trimming and J lost 2 bases, with 9 bases between them. The CDR3 has 15 residues. CDR3 bases: TGTGCCAGCAGTGAAGAGGCGGGGACCTACAATGAGCAGTTCTTC. It yields the protein CASSEEAGTYNEQFF.

Comments on this clone: Within the sample, other DNA sequences also encode this same CDR3. The gene calls are TRBV6-5 and TRBJ1-3; D is perhaps TRBD1 (5 bases). Trimming shortened V by 0 bases and J by 1 base, and 7 bases separated the two germline ends. Germline V lookup: CDR1 MNHEY, CDR2 SVGAGI. The CDR3 is 15 amino acids. The CDR3 DNA is TGTGCCAGCAGTTACTCGTCAGGGTCTGGAAACACCATATATTTT. It is translated as CASSYSSGSGNTIYF.

The chain is built from TRBV7-9 and TRBJ2-3, with 7 positions matching TRBD1. The CDR3 sequence is 15 residues long. V lost 3 bases and J lost 2; bases outside the gene matches: 5. From germline, CDR1 is SEHNR and CDR2 FQNEAQ (reference sequence). Here the CDR3 DNA reads TGTGCCAGCAGCTTGGCAGGGGGTATCACAGATACGCAGTATTTT. It yields the protein CASSLAGGITDTQYF. The full variable domain, in which reference TRBV7-9 and TRBJ2-3 provide the parts outside the CDR3, is DTGVSQNPRHKITKRGQNVTFRCDPISEHNRLYWYRQTLGQGPEFLTYFQNEAQLEKSRLLSDRFSAERPKGSFSTLEIQRTEQGDSAMYLCASSLAGGITDTQYFGPGTRLTVL.

This sequence joins TRBV7-8 and TRBJ2-7, with D possibly matching TRBD2 (5 bases). V was pared by 3 bases and J by 1 base, with 13 bases between. The CDR3 spans 15 residues. Germline CDR1 is SGHVS and CDR2 is FQNEAQ. Here the CDR3 DNA reads TGTGCCAGCAGCTTTGGGGTCTCGGGGTCCTACGAGCAGTACTTC. The encoded protein is CASSFGVSGSYEQYF.

The gene calls are TRBV5-1 and TRBJ2-1; D remains ambiguous. The V gene lost 4 bases and the J gene lost 2 bases, with 13 bases spanning the gap. CDR1 and CDR2 from the germline V gene are SGHRS and YFSETQ. This CDR3 has 15 residues. Written as DNA, the CDR3 is TGCGCCAGCAGCATCGACAACATAGCCTACAATGAGCAGTTCTTC. This translates into CASSIDNIAYNEQFF.

The chain employs TRBV5-1 and TRBJ2-2; TRBD2 matches at 9 bases. CDR1 and CDR2 (germline): SGHRS, YFSETQ. The CDR3 contains 17 residues. Losses at the gene ends were 0 bases for V and 4 bases for J; bases not matched to a gene: 7. The DNA of the CDR3 is TGCGCCAGCAGCTTGGCCTGGGTAGCGGGAGTCACCGGGGAGCTGTTTTTT. Translating gives CASSLAWVAGVTGELFF.

The chain is built from TRBV15 and TRBJ1-6, with D hard to call. Germline values: CDR1 LNHNV, CDR2 YYDKDF (reference sequence). The CDR3 consists of 14 residues. Trimming stripped 0 bases from V and 10 bases from J, with 10 bases between. CDR3 protein: CATSRDYQDSPLHF. CDR3 nucleotides: TGTGCCACCAGCAGAGATTATCAGGACTCACCCCTCCACTTT.

The rearrangement uses TRBV28 and TRBJ2-7; no definite D call. Germline values: CDR1 MDHEN, CDR2 SYDVKM. The CDR3 sequence is 13 residues long. Trimming left V 7 bases short and J 2 bases short, with 12 bases between. CDR3 sequence (DNA): TGTGCCAGCAACGACGGGCGGACCTACGAGCAGTACTTC. This encodes CASNDGRTYEQYF.

V usage is TRBV5-4 and J usage is TRBJ2-7; perhaps TRBD2 as D (5 bases). This CDR3 is 12 amino acids long. Trimming stripped 1 base from V and 5 bases from J, with 7 bases between. Germline V gene data show CDR1 as SGHNT and CDR2 as YYREEE (reference sequence). CDR3 in DNA: TGTGCCAGCAGCTTGTCGGGAAACGAGCAGTACTTC. Protein: CASSLSGNEQYF.

This clone was observed once. This chain joins TRBV30 and TRBJ1-1, with D uncertain. The germline V and J ends were trimmed by 3 bases and 4 bases, with 9 bases remaining between them. This CDR3 is built from 12 residues. Looked up from germline, CDR1 is GTSNPN and CDR2 is SVGIG (reference sequence). The CDR3 nucleotides read TGTGCCTGGAGCGATAAGAGCACTGAAGCTTTCTTT. It yields the protein CAWSDKSTEAFF.

The chain links TRBV4-2 to TRBJ1-5; 9 bases are a match to TRBD1. V lost 6 bases to trimming and J lost 5 bases; unmatched junction nucleotides: 14. This CDR3 contains 17 residues. Looked up from germline, CDR1 is LGHNA and CDR2 is YNFKEQ. The CDR3 is CASSKVRDRDLYQPQHF. The DNA for the CDR3 is TGTGCCAGCAGTAAAGTTCGGGACAGGGATTTATATCAGCCCCAGCATTTT.

The chain employs TRBV6-1 and TRBJ2-7; 7 bases align to TRBD1. Germline CDR1 and CDR2: MNHNS and SASEGT. Unmatched junction bases numbered 5, after V lost 3 bases and J lost 3 bases. This CDR3 has 14 amino acids. DNA of the CDR3: TGTGCCAGCAGTGACCGGGGACAGAACTACGAGCAGTACTTC. Protein: CASSDRGQNYEQYF.

This chain connects TRBV28 to TRBJ1-1, with D hard to call. Germline assignment: CDR1 MDHEN and CDR2 SYDVKM. The CDR3 has 15 residues. Deletions cut 7 bases from V and 1 base from J, with 16 bases between. CDR3 coding DNA: TGTGCCAGCAAGGACCCCGGTACTAGGAACACTGAAGCTTTCTTT. Its translation is CASKDPGTRNTEAFF.

The J gene is TRBJ2-7, the V gene TRBV5-1, with D perhaps matching TRBD1 (5 bases). Germline CDR1 is SGHRS and CDR2 is YFSETQ. CDR3 size: 14 residues. V dropped 5 bases and J dropped 2 bases, with 14 bases sitting between them. In nucleotides, the CDR3 is TGCGCCAGCAGTCCAAACCTAGGGGCCTACGAGCAGTACTTC. Amino acids: CASSPNLGAYEQYF.